Below, 11 T cell receptor beta chains from the same sample are listed, as sequenced in a study of T cell clones after liver transplantation. This table comes from immunoSEQ multiplex PCR, and its TCRdb copy is limited to in-frame clones, with some not included. This table has about 50,000 clones, about 67% appearing once. The material was CD4+ T cells from blood, obtained approximately 52 months after liver transplant. These receptors all come from a human patient who received a liver transplant. The graft donor may have given rise to some T cells.

The chain employs TRBV15 and TRBJ1-5; 11 bases fit TRBD1. J was trimmed by 4 bases and V by 0 bases; bases with no gene match: 8. Germline V lookup: CDR1 LNHNV, CDR2 YYDKDF (reference sequence). The CDR3 has 18 amino acids. The CDR3 bases are TGTGCCACCAGCAGAGACCGGACAGGGGGCAGCAGGAATCAGCCCCAGCATTTT. It specifies CATSRDRTGGSRNQPQHF.

There are a few counts of this clone. The chain couples TRBV14 to TRBJ2-2; D perhaps matches TRBD2 (5 bases). Germline CDR1 and CDR2: SGHDN and FVKESK. V was cut by 0 bases and J by 5 bases, with 7 bases left in between. The CDR3 extends over 14 amino acids. This CDR3 reads CASSQERGTGELFF. CDR3 nucleotide sequence: TGTGCCAGCAGCCAAGAACGGGGAACCGGGGAGCTGTTTTTT.

The chain uses TRBV5-4 and TRBJ2-7; the match to TRBD1 covers 8 bases. Germline V gives CDR1 SGHNT, CDR2 YYREEE (reference sequence). The CDR3 totals 15 residues. V gave up 0 bases and J gave up 0 bases; unmatched junction bases: 2. CDR3 DNA: TGTGCCAGCAGCTTGGGACAGGGGAGCTCCTACGAGCAGTACTTC. It is translated as CASSLGQGSSYEQYF.

The chain carries TRBV18 and TRBJ1-1; 9 bases fit TRBD1. The J segment lost 5 bases and the V segment lost 2 bases, leaving 9 bases of the junction unmatched. Germline V gene sequence: CDR1 KGHSH, CDR2 LQKENI. CDR3 length: 16 residues. The chain's CDR3 is CASSPTGTGPSTEAFF. The CDR3, as DNA: TGTGCCAGCTCACCAACCGGGACAGGGCCATCGACTGAAGCTTTCTTT.

The chain has TRBV5-5 and TRBJ2-3, with D perhaps assigned TRBD1 or TRBD2 (6 bases each). V was trimmed by 1 base and J by 3 bases, leaving 12 bases between them. Germline CDR1 reads SGHKS; CDR2 reads YYEKEE (reference sequence). The CDR3 runs 15 residues. Here the CDR3 DNA reads TGTGCCAGCAGCTTGCGGGGGCCCTCGACAGATACGCAGTATTTT. This codes for CASSLRGPSTDTQYF.

V usage is TRBV2 and J usage is TRBJ2-1, with 8 bases aligning to TRBD2. CDR1 is SNHLY and CDR2 is FYNNEI in the germline V gene. CDR3 size: 18 residues. J gave up 2 bases and V 9 bases, and 18 bases lay outside the gene matches. The CDR3 DNA reads TGTGCCAGGGTAGAACCTTCTGTGGGACTAGACCCCTACAATGAGCAGTTCTTC. The encoded protein is CARVEPSVGLDPYNEQFF.

The chain recombines TRBV7-9 with TRBJ1-1; 7 bases agree with TRBD1. This CDR3 is built from 13 residues. Germline CDR1 SEHNR, CDR2 FQNEAQ (reference sequence). The V and J ends lost 3 bases and 5 bases, in that order; junction bases with no gene match: 3. This CDR3 reads CASSLSTGTEAFF. CDR3 bases: TGTGCCAGCAGCTTGTCGACAGGGACTGAAGCTTTCTTT.

There are a few counts of this clone. The chain joins TRBV6-4 to TRBJ1-1; unclear D gene. The V end was cut by 3 bases, the J end by 3 bases, with 8 bases between. The germline CDR1 and CDR2 sequences are MRHNA and SNTAGT. The CDR3 totals 13 residues. The CDR3 nucleotides read TGTGCCAGCAGTGAGGCGCCAGACACTGAAGCTTTCTTT. It encodes CASSEAPDTEAFF.

This chain links TRBV28 with TRBJ1-1, with D maybe TRBD1 (6 bases). V shed 5 bases and J shed 2 bases, with 15 bases lying between them. In germline, CDR1 is MDHEN, CDR2 SYDVKM. This CDR3 has 15 residues. CDR3 DNA sequence: TGTGCCAGCAGTCCCCGAACAGGGACTAACACTGAAGCTTTCTTT. Translation gives CASSPRTGTNTEAFF.

CDR3: CASSPSGAGEQYF. Here the CDR3 DNA reads TGTGCCAGCTCACCAAGCGGGGCGGGTGAGCAGTACTTC. The chain recombines TRBV18 with TRBJ2-7, with 7 bases identical to TRBD2. The CDR3 loop spans 13 amino acids. Germline V lookup: CDR1 KGHSH, CDR2 LQKENI. Unmatched junction bases numbered 5, after V lost 2 bases and J lost 7 bases.

The CDR3: CASSRGGQGNQPQHF. CDR3 bases: TGTGCCAGTAGCCGGGGAGGACAGGGAAATCAGCCCCAGCATTTT. This sequence joins TRBV19 and TRBJ1-5; 8 bases align to TRBD1. There are 15 residues in the CDR3. Trimming took 6 bases from V and 4 from J; bases not matched to a gene: 8. The germline V gene has CDR1 LNHDA and CDR2 SQIVND (reference sequence).